This TCR beta chain emerged from a study of regulatory T cells in long-lasting Graves disease. Documented time point: persistent/refractory GD, antithyroid drugs over 5 years with positive TRAb. PBMC-extracted RNA yielded the TCR library. With EDTA tubes as the receptacles, around 10 milliliters of peripheral blood were drawn. This clonotype was seen repeatedly, ten times or more. Both iRepertoire HTBI primers and Arm-PCR of CDR3 regions were used to build the TCR beta libraries. Via MiXCR, TCRdb re-called the multiplex PCR reads, giving one row per CDR3 protein. The sample shows fewer than 400,000 distinct CDR3 sequences, about 19% of them seen only once. The sequences come from peripheral blood mononuclear cells (PBMCs), collected when the disease was refractory, from a patient treated with antithyroid drugs. The source is a female donor with Graves disease.

This chain's CDR3 is CATSREVSGPKTF. The CDR3 region has the DNA TGTGCCACCAGCAGAGAAGTTTCGGGGCCTAAGACCTTC. The chain links TRBV15 to TRBJ1-2, with a possible D match to TRBD1 (5 bases). Per germline, CDR1 LNHNV and CDR2 YYDKDF (reference sequence). The V and J ends lost 0 bases and 14 bases respectively, with 16 bases between them. The CDR3 loop spans 13 amino acids.